The sequence of this T cell receptor beta chain was determined in a study of spatial heterogeneity in lung cancer (dated by TCRdb to the late 2010s). Regarding the study in general: Beta-chain transcripts were consistently detected in greater numbers than alpha-chain transcripts, which likely reflects a higher abundance of beta-chain transcripts. In the raw uncorrected reads, each unique combination of TCR and UMI appeared more than ten times on average. In non-small cell lung cancer, the study quantitatively compared TCR alpha and beta repertoires across several tumor regions, matched nontumor lung, and blood. The study linked features of the TCR repertoire to counts of nonsynonymous mutations, which were determined by whole-exome sequencing of tumor tissue. Both alpha and beta chains were TCR-sequenced in 200 to 250 tumor regions, under 80 matched nontumor lung samples and around 50 PBMC samples obtained at surgery. General findings and caveats noted by the study authors: Ubiquitous expanded tumor TCRs were detected in blood more often at tumor resection than at routine follow-up. Additional single-cell paired TCR alpha and beta sequencing was considered necessary to confirm, at a functional level, the hypothesis that regional TCRs recognize regional mutations.

This clonotype was counted a few times. Its recognized antigen is unknown. Per-nucleotide qualities are absent, and no much larger clonotype sits a single base away. The time point label for this specimen denotes: sample taken at primary tumor resection. Without any cell sorting, TCR sequencing was performed on whole RNA extracted either from tumor and nontumor lung tissue or from cryopreserved PBMC samples. The donors were about 71 patients from the lung TRACERx cohort who had early-stage, untreated non-small cell lung cancer. A patient was chosen for TCR sequencing only when enough RNA was available from at least two tumor regions. The germline V and J ends show losses of 5 bases and 2 bases respectively, and no gene match explains 6 bases of the junction. From its cysteine to its phenylalanine, the CDR3 spans 16 amino acids. Only CDR3 DNA remains: 48 bases, in frame from the first base. The germline V gene sets CDR1 to SGHTA and CDR2 to FQGNSA.

The library was built by means of 5' RACE. The data were produced on a NextSeq 500. In the TCR library protocol, a unique molecular identifier was attached to each TCR cDNA molecule so that PCR and sequencing errors could be corrected. The original pipeline was this. TCR identification, UMI-based error correction and CDR3 extraction were all carried out with Decombinator tools. Expanded TCRs were defined as those above a frequency of 2 per 1,000, corresponding to the top 1% of the tumor frequency distribution. Each repertoire was subsampled 100 times to 5,000 TCRs, after which Renyi diversity was computed with the R vegan package. CDR3 similarity networks were built from amino acid triplet string-kernel similarity, with CDR3s being connected when pairwise similarity was above 0.82. Using fastp at Q25 and MiXCR, TCRdb reprocessed the public reads and kept productive beta chains. When rows share a CDR3 protein, they turn into one entry using the most common DNA and genes. The V and J calls were not made by the authors but by TCRdb's processing. The sample contains tens of thousands of distinct CDR3 sequences, roughly 15% of them found a single time. The top ten hold 50% to 60% of the sample.

Sequencing was performed on PBMCs, taken at surgery. The chain uses TRBV7-2 and TRBJ2-3, with TRBD2 matching 11 junction bases. The clonotype was recovered from a male donor with early-stage non-small cell lung cancer. The CDR3 reads as follows: CASSPRLAGNTDTQYF. The DNA sequence is given as TGTGCCAGCAGCCCCAGACTAGCGGGGAACACAGATACGCAGTATTTT.